This is a list of T cell receptor beta chains from one sample in a study of shared clonotypes between healthy human individuals. The method was immunoSEQ multiplex PCR; TCRdb's version includes in-frame clones alone and lacks a portion of them. This sample yields around 2.3 million clones, of which approximately 96% are seen a single time; roughly 0.13% belongs to the top ten. Sequencing was carried out using naive CD4+ T cells sorted from blood. These receptor sequences come from a man in his late teens or twenties in good health. Each CDR3 is given with its conserved first and last residue.

TRBJ1-2 | TRBV2 | CASTQRMTNYGYTF
TRBJ2-7 | TRBV5-1 | CASSLGQGGRSTF
TRBJ2-7 | TRBV5-4 | CASSFPGTDEQYF
TRBJ1-5 | TRBV27 | CASSLSAGFPFQPQHF
TRBJ2-2 | TRBV10-1 | CASSGRPNTGELFF
TRBJ2-7 | TRBV30 | CAWGETGTQQYF
TRBJ2-2 | TRBV10-1 | CASSDRGAGNTGELFF
TRBJ2-3 | TRBV10-3 | CAISEPNMGVRSTDTQYF
TRBJ1-2 | TRBV27 | CASRADTFQASGYTF
TRBJ1-5 | TRBV18 | CASSLTDNQPQHF
TRBJ1-1 | TRBV4-3 | CASSQNRITARTGQGNTEAFF
TRBJ1-2 | TRBV6-5 | CASSKDRGSGYTF
TRBJ2-2 | TRBV30 | CAWSETGAGELFF
TRBJ2-5 | TRBV7-9 | CASSFSGTAKETQYF
TRBJ1-5 | TRBV4-1 | CASSQDNWQGGNQPQHF
TRBJ2-5 | TRBV5-6 | CASSRVGGETQYF
TRBJ2-7 | TRBV5-1 | CASSRTSGSYEQYF
TRBJ1-6 | TRBV19 | CASSMGTGGGGSPLHF
TRBJ2-7 | TRBV30 | CAWRMTGGSSYEQYF
TRBJ2-3 | TRBV5-1 | CASSFRQAASTDTQYF
TRBJ1-5 | TRBV19 | CASSIEQGKGQPQHF
TRBJ2-1 | TRBV7-2 | CASSLDGQSHNEQFF
TRBJ2-5 | TRBV10-3 | CASGRQETQYF
TRBJ2-3 | TRBV6-1 | CASRRGPWGTDTQYF
TRBJ2-2 | TRBV28 | CASSHGGAGGTGELFF
TRBJ1-4 | TRBV10-3 | CAITGGFNEKLFF
TRBJ2-7 | TRBV7-9 | CASSLRQGPSYEQYF
TRBJ2-1 | TRBV10-3 | CAIGGELGRYNEQFF
TRBJ1-4 | TRBV5-1 | CASSLVGTGYEKLFF
TRBJ1-3 | TRBV6-5 | CASSYSMGPDTIYF
TRBJ2-2 | TRBV5-1 | CASSSLLAENTGELFF
TRBJ1-6 | TRBV6-1 | CASSARDRGDSPLHF
TRBJ1-2 | TRBV7-9 | CAIPGRTGDYGYTF
TRBJ2-1 | TRBV19 | CASTTLAGDSNEQFF
TRBJ2-2 | TRBV30 | CAWDWQGRTGELFF
TRBJ2-2 | TRBV5-4 | CASSLGGQIPGELFF
TRBJ1-5 | TRBV19 | CASSRGGGQPQHF
TRBJ1-2 | TRBV30 | CARDRGHGYTF
TRBJ2-7 | TRBV5-5 | CASSSRGSLRGEQYF
TRBJ2-3 | TRBV5-6 | CASSYRGHGSDTQYF
TRBJ2-1 | TRBV7-2 | CASSLRASGNHNEQFF
TRBJ1-2 | TRBV28 | CASSLWVQGHGYTF
TRBJ1-3 | TRBV19 | CASSPGSGNTIYF
TRBJ2-2 | TRBV9 | CASSVRRENTGELFF
TRBJ2-3 | TRBV5-1 | CASSRDLMDTQYF
TRBJ2-5 | TRBV2 | CASSSDQETQYF
TRBJ2-2 | TRBV11-3 | CASSLGPIEATGELFF
TRBJ1-1 | TRBV5-1 | CASSLESRTEAFF
TRBJ1-2 | TRBV6-5 | CASSRTGGGNYGYTF